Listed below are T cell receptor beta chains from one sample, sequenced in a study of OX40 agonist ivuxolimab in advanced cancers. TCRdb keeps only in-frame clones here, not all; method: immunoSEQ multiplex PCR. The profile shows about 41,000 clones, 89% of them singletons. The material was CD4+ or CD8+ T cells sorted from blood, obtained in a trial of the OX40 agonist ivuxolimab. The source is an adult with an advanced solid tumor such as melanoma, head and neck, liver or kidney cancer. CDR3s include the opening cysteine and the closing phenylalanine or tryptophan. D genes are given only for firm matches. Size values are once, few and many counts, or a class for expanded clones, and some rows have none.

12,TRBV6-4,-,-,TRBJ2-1,TGTGCCAGCGGAACAGCCCTAGGTGAGCAGTTCTTC,CASGTALGEQFF
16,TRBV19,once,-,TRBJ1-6,TGTGCCAGTAGTATGAACCGACAGGCCTATAATTCACCCCTCCACTTT,CASSMNRQAYNSPLHF
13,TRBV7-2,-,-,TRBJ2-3,TGTGCCAGCAGCTCCCCTAGCACAGATACGCAGTATTTT,CASSSPSTDTQYF
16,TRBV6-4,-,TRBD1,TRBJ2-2,TGTGCCAGCAAGGCCGGGGACAGGGGGGACACCGGGGAGCTGTTTTTT,CASKAGDRGDTGELFF
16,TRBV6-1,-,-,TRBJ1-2,TGTGCCAGCAGTGGAAGTTCGACAGGCTCTAACTATGGCTACACCTTC,CASSGSSTGSNYGYTF
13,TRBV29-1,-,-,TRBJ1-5,TGCAGCGTCACACAGGGATTTGATCAGCCCCAGCATTTT,CSVTQGFDQPQHF
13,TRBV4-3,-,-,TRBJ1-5,TGCGCCAGCAGCCTATTCAGGGATCAGCCCCAGCATTTT,CASSLFRDQPQHF
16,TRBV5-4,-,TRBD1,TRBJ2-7,TGTGCCAGCAGCTTGGGGACAGGACCTACCTCCTACGAGCAGTACTTC,CASSLGTGPTSYEQYF
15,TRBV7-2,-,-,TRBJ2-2,TGTGCCAGCAGCCTAACCCCCCAATACACCGGGGAGCTGTTTTTT,CASSLTPQYTGELFF
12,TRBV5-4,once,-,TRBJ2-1,TGTGCCAGCAGCTTGGGGCCCATTGAGCAGTTCTTC,CASSLGPIEQFF
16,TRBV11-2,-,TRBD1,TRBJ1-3,TGTGCCAGCAGCTTGGGACAGGGCTCCTCTGGAAACACCATATATTTT,CASSLGQGSSGNTIYF
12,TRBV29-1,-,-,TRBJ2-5,TGCAGCGTTGAAACACATCAAGAGACCCAGTACTTC,CSVETHQETQYF
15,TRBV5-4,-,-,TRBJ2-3,TGTGCCAGCAGCCTTAAGTCTAGCGGCACAGATACGCAGTATTTT,CASSLKSSGTDTQYF
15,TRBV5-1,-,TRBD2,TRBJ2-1,TGCGCCAGCAGCCCAGCGGGGGATACCTACAATGAGCAGTTCTTC,CASSPAGDTYNEQFF
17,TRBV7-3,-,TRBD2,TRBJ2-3,TGTGCCAGCAGCTTAATGGTGTTAGCGGGGGGGACAGATACGCAGTATTTT,CASSLMVLAGGTDTQYF
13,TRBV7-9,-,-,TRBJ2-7,TGTGCCAGCAGCCCACGGGGTCCCTACGAGCAGTACTTC,CASSPRGPYEQYF
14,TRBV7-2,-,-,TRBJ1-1,TGTGCCAGCAGCTTAGGACAGGAGGACACTGAAGCTTTCTTT,CASSLGQEDTEAFF
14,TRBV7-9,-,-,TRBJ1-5,TGTGCCAGCAGCTTAGGGACAGTCAATCAGCCCCAGCATTTT,CASSLGTVNQPQHF
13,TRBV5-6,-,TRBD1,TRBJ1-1,TGTGCCAGCAGCTTGTCAGGGGGAACTGAAGCTTTCTTT,CASSLSGGTEAFF
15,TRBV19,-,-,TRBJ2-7,TGTGCCAGTAGTATAACGGGGGCTGGCTACTACGAGCAGTACTTC,CASSITGAGYYEQYF
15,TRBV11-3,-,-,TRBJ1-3,TGTGCCAGCAGCTTATGGTCAGACTCTGGAAACACCATATATTTT,CASSLWSDSGNTIYF